The 12 T cell receptor beta chains in this list originate from one sample, sequenced in a study of Ad26.COV2.S vaccination and SARS-CoV-2 variants. Some clones are missing from TCRdb's copy, which holds only in-frame ones; the method was immunoSEQ multiplex PCR. This sample has hundreds of thousands of clones, with 80% to 90% found just once. Treatment specified: 19 received Ad26.COV2.S at low or high dose, single or two shots; about 5 received placebo; per-sample allocation not given. The study sampled participants on day 63 after the first vaccine or placebo injection. The specimen was peripheral blood, collected in a trial of Ad26.COV2.S vaccine versus placebo. Every receptor here comes from a person aged 18-65 years who received the Ad26.COV2.S COVID-19 vaccine or a placebo.

This clone is a singleton in its sample. CDR3 in amino acids: CASSQAGRAGEKLFF. The CDR3 DNA reads TGCGCCAGCAGCCAAGCGGGGCGCGCTGGTGAAAAACTGTTTTTT. This chain connects TRBV4-3 to TRBJ1-4, with D maybe TRBD1 (5 bases). The CDR3 length is 15 residues. CDR1 and CDR2 from the germline V gene are LGHNA and YSLEER. V was pared by 1 base and J by 7 bases, with 13 bases between.

This sequence joins TRBV18 and TRBJ2-2, with 9 bases identical to TRBD2. Germline V gene sequence: CDR1 KGHSH, CDR2 LQKENI. The V gene end was trimmed by 3 bases and the J gene end by 3 bases; junction bases not matched to a gene: 5. The CDR3 is 16 amino acids. For the CDR3, the DNA is TGTGCCAGCTCACCGCGGCGGGGGGGCGACACCGGGGAGCTGTTTTTT. Its protein is CASSPRRGGDTGELFF.

This clone was detected once. V is TRBV6-5 and J is TRBJ1-2; tentatively, D is TRBD1 (6 bases). Germline lookup yields CDR1 MNHEY and CDR2 SVGAGI. The CDR3 spans 15 residues. V lost 4 bases and J 2 bases, leaving 14 bases between the germline ends. The CDR3 coding sequence is TGTGCCAGCAGTTCCGATCAAGGGGGAAACTATGGCTACACCTTC. Amino acids: CASSSDQGGNYGYTF.

The V call is TRBV9, the J call TRBJ2-5; D might be TRBD2 (5 bases). V dropped 4 bases and J dropped 4 bases, with 14 bases sitting between them. The germline gives CDR1 SGDLS, CDR2 YYNGEE. The CDR3 loop spans 14 amino acids. CDR3 amino acids: CASSSDFRGETQYF. In nucleotides, the CDR3 is TGTGCCAGCAGCTCAGACTTCCGGGGAGAGACCCAGTACTTC.

This rearrangement joins TRBV7-9 to TRBJ2-4; D is possibly TRBD2 (6 bases). This CDR3 is built from 12 residues. Germline CDR1 SEHNR, CDR2 FQNEAQ (reference sequence). V lost 5 bases to trimming and J lost 9 bases, with 11 bases between them. This CDR3 reads CASSPPGGIQYF. DNA of the CDR3: TGTGCCAGCAGCCCCCCCGGGGGCATTCAGTACTTC.

This chain links TRBV6-6 with TRBJ2-7; 10 positions match TRBD1. The CDR3 contains 15 residues. The germline gives CDR1 MNHNY, CDR2 SVGAGI (reference sequence). V lost 6 bases, J lost 4 bases, and 9 bases stayed unmatched. The CDR3 DNA is TGTGCCAGCAGGCCGACCGGGACAGGGGCTTACGAGCAGTACTTC. Translated: CASRPTGTGAYEQYF.

The chain couples TRBV3-1 (or the pseudogene TRBV3-2) to TRBJ2-1; D remains ambiguous. V gave up 4 bases and J gave up 1 base, with 8 bases separating them. CDR3 length: 14 residues. Looked up from germline, CDR1 is LGHDT and CDR2 is YNNKEL (reference sequence). The CDR3 bases are TGTGCCAGCAGCCGAATGGGATCCTACAATGAGCAGTTCTTC. Translated: CASSRMGSYNEQFF.

This clone was counted many times. The V call is TRBV6-4, the J call TRBJ2-3; D assignment may be TRBD1 or TRBD2 (5 bases each). The CDR3 has 15 amino acids. The V gene lost 6 bases and the J gene lost 2 bases, with 15 bases spanning the gap. From germline, CDR1 is MRHNA and CDR2 SNTAGT. The CDR3 DNA reads as TGTGCCAGCAGCGCCTTTAAGGGGACCACAGATACGCAGTATTTT. Amino acids: CASSAFKGTTDTQYF.

The CDR3 is CSVEAHAAMNTEAFF. CDR3 in DNA: TGCAGCGTTGAAGCGCACGCGGCTATGAACACTGAAGCTTTCTTT. The chain recombines TRBV29-1 with TRBJ1-1; D unresolved. CDR1 is SQVTM, CDR2 ANQGSEA, per germline. The CDR3 covers 15 residues. Trimming left V 1 base short and J 0 bases short, with 12 bases between.

The rearrangement joins TRBV18 to TRBJ2-7; D unresolved. The CDR3 covers 13 residues. CDR1 is KGHSH, CDR2 LQKENI, per germline. Trimming stripped 6 bases from V and 3 bases from J, with 12 bases between. CDR3 sequence reads: CASSSNNRYEQYF. The CDR3 DNA is TGTGCCAGCTCGTCAAATAATCGCTACGAGCAGTACTTC.

Only a few counts were recorded for this clone. The chain carries TRBV5-5 and TRBJ1-2, with unresolved D. Germline CDR1 and CDR2: SGHKS and YYEKEE (reference sequence). V shed 4 bases and J shed 4 bases, with 11 bases lying between them. This CDR3 comprises 13 residues. The CDR3 DNA follows: TGTGCCAGCAGCCCACAGTGGGGCTATGGCTACACCTTC. Encoded protein: CASSPQWGYGYTF.

The table lists this clone with a count of one. The V call is TRBV19, the J call TRBJ1-2; D is possibly TRBD1 (6 bases). Per germline, CDR1 LNHDA and CDR2 SQIVND (reference sequence). The CDR3 length is 13 residues. Trimming pared 5 bases from V and 0 bases from J, leaving 7 bases between. The CDR3 is CASSWTANYGYTF. Written as DNA, the CDR3 is TGTGCCAGTAGTTGGACAGCTAACTATGGCTACACCTTC.